What follows are 25 T cell receptor beta chains derived from one specimen sequenced in a study of molecular identifiers for immune sequencing clone quantification (dated by TCRdb to the late 2010s). The library came from PCR. Instrument on record: NextSeq 500. Clones were called with MiXCR by TCRdb after fastp trimmed the public reads at Q25, and only in-frame beta chains were retained. Each CDR3 protein appears once, grouped with its most common genes and DNA. The sample contains 90,000 or so distinct CDR3 sequences, more than 20% of them found a single time. The ten largest clones capture about 0.8% of the sample. Sequencing was performed on naive CD8+ T cells from blood, with Jurkat cell RNA spiked in. The cell subset or site label on this specimen signifies: FACS-sorted CD8+CD4-CCR7+CD45RA+ naive T cells. Receptors were obtained from a human donor in good health. Some libraries in this study had Jurkat cell RNA spiked in.

J is TRBJ2-3 and V is TRBV19, with D perhaps matching TRBD2 (6 bases). This CDR3 is built from 16 residues. Germline V gene data show CDR1 as LNHDA and CDR2 as SQIVND (reference sequence). Trimming cost V 5 bases and J 4 bases, with 19 bases left between them. The CDR3 here is CASSQRIGRDSDTQYF. The CDR3 DNA follows: TGTGCCAGTAGTCAACGAATCGGGCGGGACTCAGATACGCAGTATTTT.

This clonotype was recorded a few times. The chain employs TRBV7-9 and TRBJ2-4, with 8 positions matching TRBD1. Germline V gene lookup returns CDR1 SEHNR and CDR2 FQNEAQ (reference sequence). There are 15 residues in the CDR3. V shed 5 bases, J shed 3 bases, and the junction held 6 bases outside the gene matches. The CDR3 loop is CASSPLTGGKNIQYF. CDR3 coding DNA: TGTGCCAGCAGCCCTCTTACAGGGGGCAAAAACATTCAGTACTTC.

As concerns this clonotype: A much more abundant neighbour one base away suggests this may be a read error. No conserved phenylalanine or tryptophan is present at the end of the CDR3, so a read error is the likely explanation. The chain employs TRBV29-1 and TRBJ1-1; a weak D match, TRBD1 (6 bases). This CDR3 contains 13 residues. The V gene lost 3 bases and the J gene lost 1 base, with 9 bases spanning the gap. Germline V gene data show CDR1 as SQVTM and CDR2 as ANQGSEA. This CDR3 is CSVEAGANTEAFS. The DNA for the CDR3 is TGCAGCGTTGAGGCAGGGGCGAACACTGAAGCTTTCTCT.

In this sample, this clonotype turned up once. A much larger clone is a single base away; this may be a read error. The chain joins TRBV11-2 to TRBJ1-1; no clear D. Per germline, CDR1 SGHAT and CDR2 FQNNGV. This CDR3 is 13 amino acids long. V was trimmed by 3 bases and J by 7 bases, leaving 12 bases between them. CDR3: CASSLSPANEAFF. CDR3 coding DNA: TGTGCCAGCAGCTTGAGTCCTGCCAATGAAGCTTTCTTT.

Ten or more counts support this clonotype. This chain links TRBV5-1 with TRBJ2-5; 10 nucleotides line up with TRBD2. The J segment lost 5 bases and the V segment lost 0 bases, leaving 4 bases of the junction unmatched. Germline V lookup: CDR1 SGHRS, CDR2 YFSETQ. CDR3 length equals 15 residues. The CDR3 spells CASSLDEREGETQYF. CDR3 sequence (DNA): TGCGCCAGCAGCTTGGATGAGCGGGAGGGTGAGACCCAGTACTTC.

The gene calls are TRBV9 and TRBJ2-7; D possibly corresponds to TRBD1 (6 bases). Trimming cost V 0 bases and J 0 bases, with 10 bases left between them. There are 15 residues in the CDR3. Germline values: CDR1 SGDLS, CDR2 YYNGEE. This CDR3 is CASSVGTGYSYEQYF. CDR3 DNA sequence: TGTGCCAGCAGCGTAGGTACAGGGTACTCCTACGAGCAGTACTTC.

To note about this clonotype: A read error may explain this, as a much larger clone is one base away. J is TRBJ2-7 and V is TRBV4-1, with D perhaps matching TRBD1 or TRBD2 (5 bases each). Germline V gene sequence: CDR1 MGHRA, CDR2 YSYEKL. This CDR3 has 15 amino acids. The CDR3: CANSETSPGPYEQYF. CDR3 coding DNA: TGCGCCAACAGCGAAACCTCACCGGGACCCTACGAGCAGTACTTC.

In this sample, this clonotype turned up many times. CDR3 region: CSVQWGGVGPDTQYF. The CDR3 DNA sequence: TGCAGCGTTCAATGGGGGGGAGTAGGACCAGATACGCAGTATTTT. This sequence joins TRBV29-1 and TRBJ2-3, with TRBD2 matching 7 bases. Germline V lookup: CDR1 SQVTM, CDR2 ANQGSEA. The V gene end was trimmed by 5 bases and the J gene end by 4 bases; junction bases not matched to a gene: 12. The CDR3 totals 15 residues.

Comment on this clonotype: A much larger clone differs by one base, so this may be a read error. This chain joins TRBV18 and TRBJ2-3; D unresolved. This CDR3 has 14 residues. CDR1 and CDR2 (germline): KGHSH, LQKENI. The CDR3 coding sequence is TGTACCAGCTCACCACCCGGCAGCACAGATACGCAGTATTTT. The encoded protein is CTSSPPGSTDTQYF.

This clonotype has a handful of counts. The CDR3 region is CASSQGSNSNQPQHF. The DNA for the CDR3 is TGCGCCAGCAGCCAAGGGAGCAATAGCAATCAGCCCCAGCATTTT. The chain links TRBV4-3 to TRBJ1-5, with D unresolved. The CDR3 has 15 amino acids. The germline V gene encodes CDR1 LGHNA and CDR2 YSLEER. Trimming cost V 1 base and J 0 bases, with 7 bases left between them.

About this clonotype itself: A much more abundant neighbour one base away suggests this may be a read error. The chain is built from TRBV5-3 and TRBJ2-5; no clear D. TRBV5-3 is labeled an ORF, and its function is uncertain. This CDR3 contains 13 residues. CDR3 amino acids: CASSLMAEESQYF. CDR3 sequence (DNA): TGTGCCAGCAGCTTGATGGCGGAAGAGTCCCAGTACTTC.

The chain is built from TRBV20-1 and TRBJ2-7, with unresolved D. Deletions cut 7 bases from V and 6 bases from J, with 19 bases between. Germline CDR1 reads DFQATT; CDR2 reads SNEGSKA (reference sequence). The CDR3 loop spans 13 amino acids. CDR3 protein: CSGISRSLSEQYF. The DNA for the CDR3 is TGCAGTGGTATTAGCAGGAGTCTCTCCGAGCAGTACTTC.

This clonotype was seen only once. A single base separates this from a much larger clone, so it may be a read error. The chain carries TRBV9 and TRBJ1-5; D possibly corresponds to TRBD1 (5 bases). This CDR3 is built from 15 residues. Germline V gene lookup returns CDR1 SGDLS and CDR2 YYNGEE. CDR3 sequence (DNA): TGTGCCAGCAGTGCAGGGACCTCTAGCAATCAGCTCCAGCATTTT. It codes for CASSAGTSSNQLQHF.

In regard to this clonotype: Since a much larger clone is just one base distant, this may be a read error. V is TRBV30 and J is TRBJ2-3; D not certain. The CDR3 is 16 amino acids. V was cut by 5 bases and J by 1 base, with 19 bases left in between. Germline lookup yields CDR1 GTSNPN and CDR2 SVGIG (reference sequence). The CDR3 spells CAWGQVTSQGTDTQYF. CDR3 sequence (DNA): TGTGCCTGGGGGCAGGTGACAAGCCAGGGCACAGATACGCAGTATTTT.

A remark on this clonotype: A much larger clone sits a single nucleotide away, making a read error possible. The gene calls are TRBV7-9 and TRBJ2-3; D might be TRBD2 (5 bases). V shed 7 bases and J shed 2 bases, with 16 bases lying between them. The CDR3 contains 15 residues. The germline V gene encodes CDR1 SEHNR and CDR2 FQNEAQ (reference sequence). This CDR3 reads CASNLGEGATDTQYF. The CDR3 nucleotides are TGTGCCAGCAATCTAGGAGAGGGAGCCACAGATACGCAGTATTTT.

The J gene is TRBJ1-2, the V gene TRBV28; weak D call: TRBD1 (6 bases). Trimming pared 4 bases from V and 8 bases from J, leaving 17 bases between. CDR3 length: 14 amino acids. CDR1 and CDR2 from the germline V gene are MDHEN and SYDVKM. The CDR3 region has the DNA TGTGCCAGCAGTTCAGACAGGTGGGATTGGGGCTACACCTTC. The encoded protein is CASSSDRWDWGYTF.

As concerns this clonotype: A much larger clonotype is one base distant, so this may be a read error. This CDR3 is missing its conserved last phenylalanine or tryptophan, likely due to a read error. The rearrangement links TRBV18 to TRBJ1-1; tentatively, D is TRBD1 (5 bases). The V end was cut by 3 bases, the J end by 3 bases, with 8 bases between. This CDR3 comprises 13 residues. The V gene's germline CDR1 is KGHSH and CDR2 LQKENI. Written as DNA, the CDR3 is TGTGCCAGCTCACCCGCGGGGGACACTGAAGCTTTCATT. Translation gives CASSPAGDTEAFI.

In regard to this clonotype: In this CDR3 the conserved last residue, phenylalanine or tryptophan, is missing, so a read error is likely. The chain joins TRBV5-4 to TRBJ2-3; tentatively, D is TRBD1 or TRBD2 (6 bases each). The CDR3 covers 15 residues. Germline CDR1 SGHNT, CDR2 YYREEE (reference sequence). The CDR3 here is CASRLGAGLTDTQYV. The CDR3 DNA sequence: TGTGCCAGCCGCTTGGGGGCGGGGCTGACAGATACGCAGTATGTT.

This clonotype was observed a handful of times. V is TRBV19 and J is TRBJ2-7, with D maybe TRBD1 (6 bases). Germline V lookup: CDR1 LNHDA, CDR2 SQIVND (reference sequence). The V end lost 5 bases, the J end lost 0 bases, and 11 bases lay between the germline ends. CDR3 length: 14 residues. CDR3 protein: CASSYRDTSYEQYF. The CDR3 bases are TGTGCCAGTAGTTACCGGGACACCTCCTACGAGCAGTACTTC.

In regard to this clonotype: One end of the junction fails to match germline, which may point to a read error. The J gene is TRBJ2-2, the V gene TRBV19; D might be TRBD2 (5 bases). The germline CDR1 and CDR2 sequences are LNHDA and SQIVND (reference sequence). This CDR3 is 14 amino acids long. The CDR3 DNA follows: TGTGCCAGTAGTATAAATGGAGACACCGGGGAGCTGGTTTTT. Its translation: CASSINGDTGELVF.

About this clonotype itself: One end of the junction varies from germline; a read error may be responsible. V and J are TRBV19 and TRBJ1-1; 9 bases align to TRBD1. Germline V gives CDR1 LNHDA, CDR2 SQIVND (reference sequence). CDR3 length: 13 amino acids. CDR3 DNA sequence: TGTGCCAGCAGGACAGGGGTCCACACTGACGCTTTCTTT. This gives the protein CASRTGVHTDAFF.

This clonotype was seen ten or more times. The V call is TRBV29-1, the J call TRBJ1-1, with TRBD1 identical over 8 bases. V dropped 6 bases and J dropped 6; count of bases not matched to a gene: 6. Germline V lookup: CDR1 SQVTM, CDR2 ANQGSEA. The CDR3 sequence is 12 residues long. Written as DNA, the CDR3 is TGCAGCGTCCAGGGGGCTTTCGCTGAAGCTTTCTTT. It encodes CSVQGAFAEAFF.

Concerning this clonotype itself: A much larger clone differs from this one at a single base, so this may be a read error. The rearrangement uses TRBV5-1 and TRBJ2-7, with 12 bases lining up with TRBD1. Per germline, CDR1 SGHRS and CDR2 YFSETQ. CDR3 length: 12 amino acids. The J segment lost 6 bases and the V segment lost 10 bases, leaving 5 bases of the junction unmatched. The CDR3 reads CARGTGGSEQYF. The CDR3 coding sequence is TGCGCCCGTGGGACAGGGGGCAGCGAGCAGTACTTC. Combining the CDR3 with reference TRBV5-1 and TRBJ2-7 gives the whole variable domain KAGVTQTPRYLIKTRGQQVTLSCSPISGHRSVSWYQQTPGQGLQFLFEYFSETQRNKGNFPGRFSGRQFSNSRSEMNVSTLELGDSALYLCARGTGGSEQYFGPGTRLTVT.

On this clonotype: A much larger clone differs from this one at a single base, so this may be a read error. The chain has TRBV24-1 and TRBJ2-1, with D tentatively TRBD2 (5 bases). Per the germline V gene, CDR1 is KGHDR and CDR2 is SFDVKD. This CDR3 has 13 amino acids. For the CDR3, the DNA is TGTGCCACCGGGCGGGCCTCCCACAATGAGCAGTTCTTC. It encodes CATGRASHNEQFF.

This clonotype was found many times. This chain links TRBV29-1 with TRBJ2-3; a possible D gene is TRBD2 (6 bases). Germline CDR1 reads SQVTM; CDR2 reads ANQGSEA. This CDR3 is built from 15 residues. V was cut by 6 bases and J by 2 bases, with 18 bases left in between. CDR3 region: CSVMGTAGFTDTQYF. CDR3 nucleotide sequence: TGCAGCGTCATGGGGACTGCAGGATTCACAGATACGCAGTATTTT.